This is a list of T cell receptor beta chains from one sample in a study of patients and donors after allogeneic stem cell transplantation. TCRdb reanalysed the RT-PCR reads using MiXCR and keeps one entry per CDR3 protein. The sample contains hundreds of thousands of distinct CDR3 sequences, around 16% of which appear only once. Sequenced input: blood, either unsorted or a sorted T cell fraction (not recorded which). These receptors all come from a human donor who was either an allogeneic HSCT recipient or a stem cell or donor lymphocyte infusion donor (not recorded which). It is not recorded whose cells these are; they may come from a transplant donor. Each CDR3 is given with its conserved first and last residue. Fields, in order: J gene, D gene, V gene, clone size, CDR3 DNA, CDR3 protein. D genes are given only for firm matches. A clone size is listed for some rows: how often the clone was seen (once, few, many), or a class if it is expanded.

j_call: TRBJ2-7
d_call: .
v_call: TRBV20-1
clone_size: many
cdr3_nt: TGCAGTGCTGCCGGGACGGAGATGTTCTACGAGCAGTACTTC
cdr3_aa: CSAAGTEMFYEQYF

j_call: TRBJ2-5
d_call: .
v_call: TRBV7-2
clone_size: few
cdr3_nt: TGTGCCAGCAGCTTATCGGCCCTTCAGTACTTC
cdr3_aa: CASSLSALQYF

j_call: TRBJ2-1
d_call: TRBD2
v_call: TRBV5-1
clone_size: .
cdr3_nt: TGCGCCAGCAGCTTGGGTCCTAGCGGGACTGGTGAGCAGTTCTTC
cdr3_aa: CASSLGPSGTGEQFF

j_call: TRBJ1-2
d_call: TRBD1
v_call: TRBV4-2
clone_size: few
cdr3_nt: TGTGCCAGCAGCCAAGCCCATCCGGGACAGATATATGGGGGCTACACCTTC
cdr3_aa: CASSQAHPGQIYGGYTF

j_call: TRBJ2-6
d_call: TRBD1
v_call: TRBV7-9
clone_size: once
cdr3_nt: TGTGCCAGCAGCCAGGGGGCGCAAGGGGCCAACGTCCTGACTTTC
cdr3_aa: CASSQGAQGANVLTF

j_call: TRBJ2-3
d_call: TRBD2
v_call: TRBV4-3
clone_size: many
cdr3_nt: TGCGCCAGCAGCCAAGAAGGGGGACTAGCTAGCCATACGCAGTATTTT
cdr3_aa: CASSQEGGLASHTQYF

j_call: TRBJ1-4
d_call: TRBD1
v_call: TRBV29-1
clone_size: few
cdr3_nt: TGCAGCGTGGGACAGGGGAGGGCTAATGAAAAACTGTTTTTT
cdr3_aa: CSVGQGRANEKLFF

j_call: TRBJ2-2
d_call: .
v_call: TRBV20-1
clone_size: many
cdr3_nt: TGCAGTGCTAGAGAGGAGGGGGTCACGGGGGAGCTGTTTTTT
cdr3_aa: CSAREEGVTGELFF

j_call: TRBJ2-3
d_call: .
v_call: TRBV6-5
clone_size: few
cdr3_nt: TGTGCCAGCAGTTCCCCCATTAGCACAGATACGCAGTATTTT
cdr3_aa: CASSSPISTDTQYF

j_call: TRBJ2-1
d_call: .
v_call: TRBV20-1
clone_size: few
cdr3_nt: TGCAGTGCTAGAGATTTGCGGGAAGGCTTTATTGAGCAGTTCTTC
cdr3_aa: CSARDLREGFIEQFF

j_call: TRBJ2-3
d_call: .
v_call: TRBV12-3/TRBV12-4
clone_size: .
cdr3_nt: TGTGCCAGCAGTTTGGCTCTCTTTCGCGGAGCCCGCACAGATACGCAGTATTTT
cdr3_aa: CASSLALFRGARTDTQYF

j_call: TRBJ2-1
d_call: .
v_call: TRBV5-1
clone_size: .
cdr3_nt: TGCGCCAGCAGCTCGGACGGGAGACGTGAGCAGTTCTTC
cdr3_aa: CASSSDGRREQFF

j_call: TRBJ2-7
d_call: .
v_call: TRBV6-1
clone_size: few
cdr3_nt: TGTGCCAGCAGTGCCATGACAGGTTCCCTCCTCTCCTACGAGCAGTACTTC
cdr3_aa: CASSAMTGSLLSYEQYF

j_call: TRBJ1-3
d_call: .
v_call: TRBV12-5
clone_size: few
cdr3_nt: TGTGCTAGTGGTTTGCCCCGGGACGCCGAGTCTGGAAACACCATATATTTT
cdr3_aa: CASGLPRDAESGNTIYF

j_call: TRBJ2-1
d_call: .
v_call: TRBV4-3
clone_size: few
cdr3_nt: TGCGCCAGCAGCCAATCTCTTGCCTTTGAGCAGTTCTTC
cdr3_aa: CASSQSLAFEQFF

j_call: TRBJ2-5
d_call: .
v_call: TRBV6-5
clone_size: many
cdr3_nt: TGTGCCAGCAGTTTAAGTCTACCAGAGACCCAGTACTTC
cdr3_aa: CASSLSLPETQYF

j_call: TRBJ2-2
d_call: .
v_call: TRBV7-6
clone_size: .
cdr3_nt: TGTGCCAGCACCGCCCGGGGGATTAGGTCGAACACCGGGGAGCTGTTTTTT
cdr3_aa: CASTARGIRSNTGELFF